This T cell receptor beta chain was observed in a study of cytomegalovirus exposure and HLA in healthy donors. Turning to this clone: Its antigen is still unknown.

Whole-study results and caveats: Under in vitro conditions, a few CMV-associated chains were confirmed as specific for CMV antigens. Highly shared variants forming one cluster were likely a sequencing artifact. A later analysis reportedly found fewer N-insertions in an Asian-associated ancestry cluster than the roughly 680-donor mean.

In the PCR, 60 Vbeta and 13 Jbeta primers were used. Assay: immunoSEQ multiplex PCR; the TCRdb copy retains only in-frame clones and omits some. The sample shows 150,000 or so clones, more than 75% of them seen only once. V lost 2 bases and J 0 bases, leaving 23 bases between the germline ends. The CDR3 has 20 amino acids. Germline V gene sequence: CDR1 LNHDA, CDR2 SQIVND (reference sequence). The donors were healthy bone marrow donors. This chain uses TRBV19 with TRBJ1-5; D may be TRBD1 (6 bases). Sequenced input: PBMCs. This sequence was found in a woman between 35 and 50 years old in good health and CMV-seronegative. CDR3 sequence (DNA): TGTGCCAGTAGTATATCGACAGGTGGTAGGGGATTCTATAGCAATCAGCCCCAGCATTTT. Translated: CASSISTGGRGFYSNQPQHF.